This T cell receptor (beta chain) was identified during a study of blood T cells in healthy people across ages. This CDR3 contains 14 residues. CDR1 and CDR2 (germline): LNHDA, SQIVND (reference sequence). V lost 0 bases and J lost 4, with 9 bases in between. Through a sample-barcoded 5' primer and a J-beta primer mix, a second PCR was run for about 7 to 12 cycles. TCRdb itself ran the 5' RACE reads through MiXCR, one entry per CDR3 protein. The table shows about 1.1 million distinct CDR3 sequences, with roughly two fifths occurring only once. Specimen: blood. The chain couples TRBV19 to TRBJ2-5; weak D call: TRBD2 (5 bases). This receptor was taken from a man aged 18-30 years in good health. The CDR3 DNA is TGTGCCAGTAGTATAGATCGACGGGGAGAGACCCAGTACTTC. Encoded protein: CASSIDRRGETQYF.